This TCR beta chain is from a study of blood T cell repertoires in COVID-19. About the research overall: In each case, the material was cDNA or gDNA derived from T cells, B-cell-depleted T cells, or PBMCs.

Sequenced by immunoSEQ multiplex PCR; TCRdb stores in-frame clones only, minus some. The table has 95,000 to 150,000 clones, roughly three quarters seen once. V was pared by 5 bases and J by 4 bases, with 6 bases of the junction left unmatched. CDR1 and CDR2 (germline): KGHSH, LQKENI. The CDR3 runs 14 residues. The sample consisted of peripheral blood. The chain recombines TRBV18 with TRBJ2-7; 9 nucleotides align to TRBD1. This TCR was recovered from a human donor in a cohort sampled during active COVID-19. In nucleotides, the CDR3 is TGTGCCAGCTCATCCGGGACAGGGCTATACGAGCAGTACTTC. Encoded protein: CASSSGTGLYEQYF.